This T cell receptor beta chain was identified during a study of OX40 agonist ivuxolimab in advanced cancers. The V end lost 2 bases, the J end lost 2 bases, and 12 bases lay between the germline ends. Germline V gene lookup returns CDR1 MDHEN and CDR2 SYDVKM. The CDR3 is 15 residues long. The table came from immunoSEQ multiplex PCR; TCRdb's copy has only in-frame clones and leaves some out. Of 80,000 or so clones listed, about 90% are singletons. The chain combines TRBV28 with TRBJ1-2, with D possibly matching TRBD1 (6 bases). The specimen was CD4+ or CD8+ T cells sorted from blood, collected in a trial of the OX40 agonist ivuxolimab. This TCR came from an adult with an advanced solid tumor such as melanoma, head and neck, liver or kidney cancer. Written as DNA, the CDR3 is TGTGCCAGCAGTTTAACAGGAGGGGGAAACTATGGCTACACCTTC. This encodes CASSLTGGGNYGYTF.